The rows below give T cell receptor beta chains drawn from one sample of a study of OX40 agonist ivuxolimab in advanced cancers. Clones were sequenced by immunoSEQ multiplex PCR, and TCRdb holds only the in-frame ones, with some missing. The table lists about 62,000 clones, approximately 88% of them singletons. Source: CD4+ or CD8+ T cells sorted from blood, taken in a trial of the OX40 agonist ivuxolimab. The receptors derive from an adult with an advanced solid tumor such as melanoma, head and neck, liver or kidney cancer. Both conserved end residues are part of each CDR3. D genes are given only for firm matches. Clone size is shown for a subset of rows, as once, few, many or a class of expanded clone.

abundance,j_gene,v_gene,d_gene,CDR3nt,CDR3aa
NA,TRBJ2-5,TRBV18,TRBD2,TGTGCCAGCTCACCACGAGATAGCGGGAGAGGAGAGACCCAGTACTTC,CASSPRDSGRGETQYF
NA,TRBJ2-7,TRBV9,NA,TGTGCCAGCAGCGTTGACATTGACTCCTACGAGCAGTACTTC,CASSVDIDSYEQYF
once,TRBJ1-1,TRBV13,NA,TGTGCCAGCAGCTCTCGGACGGCCGATATGAACACTGAAGCTTTCTTT,CASSSRTADMNTEAFF
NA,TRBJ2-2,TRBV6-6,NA,TGTGCCAGCAGGGGGGACGGGGTGTTTTTT,CASRGDGVFF
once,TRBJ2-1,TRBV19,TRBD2,TGTGCCAGTAGTGGTGGGACTAGCGTAGACAATGAGCAGTTCTTC,CASSGGTSVDNEQFF
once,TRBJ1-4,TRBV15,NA,TGTGCCACCAGCACGTCAGGGACCACTAATGAAAAACTGTTTTTT,CATSTSGTTNEKLFF
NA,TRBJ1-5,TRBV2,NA,TGTGCCAGCAGTGAAGCGGTCAGAAGTCAGCCCCAGCATTTT,CASSEAVRSQPQHF
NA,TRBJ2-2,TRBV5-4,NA,TGTGCCAGCAGCTCGAAGCGGACGAACACCGGGGAGCTGTTTTTT,CASSSKRTNTGELFF
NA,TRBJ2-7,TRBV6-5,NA,TGTGCCAGCAGACCTCCGGGACGGCCTGATTACGAGCAGTACTTC,CASRPPGRPDYEQYF
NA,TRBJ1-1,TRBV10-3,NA,TGTGCCACTACGCAAGGGGGCACTGAAGCTTTCTTT,CATTQGGTEAFF
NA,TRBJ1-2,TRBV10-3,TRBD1,TGTGCCATCAGTGAGTCAAAGGGGGCCTATGGCTACACCTTC,CAISESKGAYGYTF
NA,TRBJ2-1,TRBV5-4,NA,TGTGCCAGCAGCTTGGGGAGGTCGATCAATGAGCAGTTCTTC,CASSLGRSINEQFF
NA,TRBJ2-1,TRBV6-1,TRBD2,TGTGCCAGCAGCTCCGGGACTACGCAGTTCTTC,CASSSGTTQFF
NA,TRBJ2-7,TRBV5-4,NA,TGTGCCAGCAGCTTGGAAAGGGCCTACGAGCAGTACTTC,CASSLERAYEQYF
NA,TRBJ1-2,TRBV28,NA,TGTGCCAGCACATCGAACTATGGCTACACCTTC,CASTSNYGYTF
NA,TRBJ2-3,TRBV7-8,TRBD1,TGTGCCAGCAGCTTAGTGGCAGGGGGCGCAGATACGCAGTATTTT,CASSLVAGGADTQYF
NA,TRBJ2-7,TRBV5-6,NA,TGTGCCAGCAGCTCAAGGCTCACCTACGAGCAGTACTTC,CASSSRLTYEQYF
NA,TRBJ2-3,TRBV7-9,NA,TGTGCCAGCAGTATCCCCTGGGGTACGCAGTATTTT,CASSIPWGTQYF
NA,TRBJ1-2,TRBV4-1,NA,TGCGCCAGCAGTTTTAGTACGGGTGCTAACTATGGCTACACCTTC,CASSFSTGANYGYTF
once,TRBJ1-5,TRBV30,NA,TGTGCCTGGAGTGGACAGCGAAATCAGCCCCAGCATTTT,CAWSGQRNQPQHF
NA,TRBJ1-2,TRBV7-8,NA,TGTGCCAGCAGCTTAGGGGTCCTTCGCCTTAACTATGGCTACACCTTC,CASSLGVLRLNYGYTF
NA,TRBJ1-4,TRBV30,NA,TGTGCCTGGAGTCAGGAAGCAACTAATGAAAAACTGTTTTTT,CAWSQEATNEKLFF
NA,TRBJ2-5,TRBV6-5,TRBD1,TGTGCCAGCACCGGGACAGGGGTTTTCGAGACCCAATACTTC,CASTGTGVFETQYF
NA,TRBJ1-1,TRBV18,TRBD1,TGTGCCAGCTCACCCGGACAGGGGTCGGGAGCTTTCTTT,CASSPGQGSGAFF
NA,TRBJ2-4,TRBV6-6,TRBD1,TGTGCCAGCAGACGGACAGGGGCGGAGAACATTCAGTACTTC,CASRRTGAENIQYF
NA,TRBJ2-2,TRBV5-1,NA,TGCGCCAGCAGCTGGGGGGGACAGACCACCGGGGAGCTGTTTTTT,CASSWGGQTTGELFF
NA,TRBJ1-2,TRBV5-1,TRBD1,TGCGCCAGCAGCTTATTTTCCGGAGGAGCAGGGGGCTATGGCTACACCTTC,CASSLFSGGAGGYGYTF
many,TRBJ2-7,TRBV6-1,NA,TGTGCCAGCACCCAGGTGGGGACTTCGGAGTACTTC,CASTQVGTSEYF
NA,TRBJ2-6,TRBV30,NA,TGTGCCTGGACCGTCAACTCTGGGGCCAACGTCCTGACTTTC,CAWTVNSGANVLTF
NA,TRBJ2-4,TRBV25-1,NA,TGTGCCAGCAGTGCACTCTCCCGACAGAAATCAGCCAAAAACATTCAGTACTTC,CASSALSRQKSAKNIQYF
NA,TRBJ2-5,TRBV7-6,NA,TGTGCCAGCAGCCCGGGCTTGGGGTACCAAGAGACCCAGTACTTC,CASSPGLGYQETQYF
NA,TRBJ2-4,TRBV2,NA,TGTGCCAGCCGCAGGATCCCCCCACACCTTAACATTCAGTACTTC,CASRRIPPHLNIQYF
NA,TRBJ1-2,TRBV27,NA,TGTGCCAGCAGTTTAGTCGGGGACTCAAGCTACACCTTC,CASSLVGDSSYTF
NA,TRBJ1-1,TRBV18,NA,TGTGCCAGCTCACCTCCGGCCGGGCCTCGTCCGGCTTTCTTT,CASSPPAGPRPAFF
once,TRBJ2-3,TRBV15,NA,TGTGCCACCAGCAGAGGGGGTTCAAGTGGAGATACGCAGTATTTT,CATSRGGSSGDTQYF
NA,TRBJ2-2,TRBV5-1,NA,TGCGCCAGCAGCCCCCAACAGGGCATGGCCGGGGAGCTGTTTTTT,CASSPQQGMAGELFF
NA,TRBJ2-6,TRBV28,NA,TGTGCCAGCGGGGTTGGGGCCAACGTCCTGACTTTC,CASGVGANVLTF
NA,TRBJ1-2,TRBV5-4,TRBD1,TGTGCCAGCAGCCTACAAGAGGACAGGAACCCTTACCCTAACTATGGCTACACCTTC,CASSLQEDRNPYPNYGYTF